Presented here are 15 T cell receptor beta chains from one specimen sequenced in a study of PD-1 blockade in classical Hodgkin lymphoma. Time point meaning: cycle 4 day 1 (C4D1), after about 6 weeks of nivolumab. Autologous stem cell transplantation was followed by relapse in every patient, and brentuximab vedotin exposure varied. Measured with immunoSEQ multiplex PCR; TCRdb has only the in-frame clones, and not every one. This table has about 90,000 clones, around nine tenths appearing once. The specimen comprised peripheral blood mononuclear cells (PBMCs), sampled before the fourth cycle of nivolumab. The receptor source for this set is a human donor with classical Hodgkin lymphoma.

This rearrangement joins TRBV19 to TRBJ1-4, with a possible D match to TRBD1 (6 bases). CDR1 LNHDA and CDR2 SQIVND come from the germline V gene (reference sequence). The V end lost 3 bases, the J end lost 8 bases, and 16 bases lay between the germline ends. CDR3 length: 15 residues. The CDR3 is CASSIESGGLEKLFF. The DNA of the CDR3 is TGTGCCAGTAGTATCGAATCCGGGGGCCTCGAAAAACTGTTTTTT.

This chain joins TRBV19 and TRBJ2-7; either TRBD1 or TRBD2 may supply D (5 bases each). V was clipped by 5 bases and J by 2 bases, with 28 bases between them. The CDR3 length is 19 residues. Germline CDR1 reads LNHDA; CDR2 reads SQIVND (reference sequence). CDR3 amino acids: CASSHHQYRGSGTPYEQYF. The CDR3 DNA reads TGTGCCAGTAGTCACCACCAGTACCGGGGATCGGGGACCCCCTACGAGCAGTACTTC.

This sequence joins TRBV6-4 and TRBJ2-6; possible D gene TRBD1, 6 bases. Per the germline V gene, CDR1 is MRHNA and CDR2 is SNTAGT. V lost 8 bases and J 1 base, leaving 15 bases between the germline ends. The CDR3 totals 16 residues. The DNA of the CDR3 is TGTGCCAGCGCCGGACAGCCCGGGTCTGGGGCCAACGTCCTGACTTTC. Translation gives CASAGQPGSGANVLTF.

V gene TRBV5-8 combines with J gene TRBJ1-2; the D gene is possibly TRBD1 (5 bases). There are 14 residues in the CDR3. V gave up 2 bases and J gave up 0 bases, with 8 bases separating them. Germline CDR1 reads SGHTS; CDR2 reads YDEGEE. CDR3 loop: CASSFQGANYGYTF. CDR3 nucleotides: TGTGCCAGCAGCTTTCAGGGAGCTAACTATGGCTACACCTTC.

V gene TRBV6-5 combines with J gene TRBJ1-2, with 7 nucleotides matching TRBD1. CDR1 MNHEY and CDR2 SVGAGI come from the germline V gene. V lost 5 bases, J lost 3 bases, and 9 bases stayed unmatched. CDR3 length: 15 amino acids. The DNA of the CDR3 is TGTGCCAGCAGTCCCCGGGGACAGAACTACTATGGCTACACCTTC. It encodes CASSPRGQNYYGYTF.

The genes are TRBV10-1 and TRBJ2-1; 10 nucleotides match TRBD1. V shed 5 bases and J 10 bases; nucleotides not matched to a gene: 11. The CDR3 has 15 residues. Per the germline V gene, CDR1 is WNHNN and CDR2 is SYGVQD (reference sequence). DNA for the CDR3: TGCGCCAGCAGTTCGGCTTCCGGGACAGGGGAAGAGCAGTTCTTC. Its protein is CASSSASGTGEEQFF.

V usage is TRBV5-1 and J usage is TRBJ2-6; unclear D gene. The CDR3 is 15 residues long. Per the germline V gene, CDR1 is SGHRS and CDR2 is YFSETQ. Trimming stripped 4 bases from V and 1 base from J, with 9 bases between. The CDR3 sequence is CASSLVPSGANVLTF. The CDR3 DNA follows: TGCGCCAGCAGCCTGGTCCCATCTGGGGCCAACGTCCTGACTTTC.

This clone was recorded only once. The chain combines TRBV6-5 with TRBJ1-1; TRBD1 matches 8 bases. The length of the CDR3 is 15 residues. The J segment lost 5 bases and the V segment lost 2 bases, leaving 7 bases of the junction unmatched. Per the germline V gene, CDR1 is MNHEY and CDR2 is SVGAGI. CDR3 sequence reads: CASSYVPGGTTEAFF. In DNA, the CDR3 is TGTGCCAGCAGTTACGTCCCAGGGGGCACGACTGAAGCTTTCTTT.

The chain recombines TRBV7-6 with TRBJ2-7; D uncertain. With 3 bases removed from V and 1 base from J, the gap between germline ends came to 7 bases. Looked up from germline, CDR1 is SGHVS and CDR2 is FNYEAQ. The CDR3 has 13 residues. The DNA of the CDR3 is TGTGCCAGCAGCTTTGACGGTTCCTACGAGCAGTACTTC. It encodes CASSFDGSYEQYF.

The chain links TRBV4-1 to TRBJ1-1; 7 bases match TRBD1. The ends lost 0 bases at V and 0 bases at J; junction bases unmatched: 7. Germline CDR1 and CDR2: MGHRA and YSYEKL. The CDR3 contains 17 residues. CDR3 amino acids: CASSQEQGPIMNTEAFF. CDR3 DNA sequence: TGCGCCAGCAGCCAAGAACAGGGGCCCATCATGAACACTGAAGCTTTCTTT.

This chain joins TRBV5-1 and TRBJ2-1; D may be TRBD2 (5 bases). V lost 4 bases to trimming and J lost 8 bases, with 31 bases between them. The germline gives CDR1 SGHRS, CDR2 YFSETQ. The CDR3 contains 19 residues. CDR3 coding DNA: TGCGCCAGCAGCCCCTATCCCCTAGCTGCAGTAAAAAGGGTGGATGAGCAGTTCTTC. Translated, it gives CASSPYPLAAVKRVDEQFF.

J is TRBJ2-5 and V is TRBV30, with D tentatively TRBD1 (6 bases). This CDR3 region has 15 residues. The germline V gene has CDR1 GTSNPN and CDR2 SVGIG (reference sequence). V gave up 3 bases and J gave up 4 bases, with 18 bases separating them. The CDR3 DNA follows: TGTGCCTGGAGCCGGACAGTCTTTAAGGGAGAGACCCAGTACTTC. Its translation: CAWSRTVFKGETQYF.

The sample holds one count of this clone. Here the CDR3 DNA reads TGTGCCAGCAGTGTACGGGGGGGGACAGATACGCAGTATTTT. It is translated as CASSVRGGTDTQYF. The rearrangement links TRBV6-1 to TRBJ2-3; 8 bases match TRBD2. This CDR3 has 14 residues. Germline CDR1 is MNHNS and CDR2 is SASEGT. Losses at the gene ends were 4 bases for V and 3 bases for J; bases not matched to a gene: 3.

This clone was observed once. The rearrangement joins TRBV19 to TRBJ1-2; D is perhaps TRBD1 (5 bases). V dropped 9 bases and J dropped 5 bases, with 13 bases sitting between them. The CDR3 contains 12 residues. CDR1 is LNHDA and CDR2 is SQIVND in the germline V gene (reference sequence). CDR3 sequence (DNA): TGTGCCAGCCGGGACTCAATTTATGGCTACACCTTC. Encoded protein: CASRDSIYGYTF.

V usage is TRBV19 and J usage is TRBJ1-1; D might be TRBD1 (6 bases). There are 13 residues in the CDR3. The V and J ends lost 7 bases and 4 bases respectively, with 13 bases between them. CDR1 LNHDA and CDR2 SQIVND come from the germline V gene (reference sequence). The CDR3 DNA reads as TGTGCCAGTATAGGGGGTTTGGGCACTGAAGCTTTCTTT. Translating it yields CASIGGLGTEAFF.